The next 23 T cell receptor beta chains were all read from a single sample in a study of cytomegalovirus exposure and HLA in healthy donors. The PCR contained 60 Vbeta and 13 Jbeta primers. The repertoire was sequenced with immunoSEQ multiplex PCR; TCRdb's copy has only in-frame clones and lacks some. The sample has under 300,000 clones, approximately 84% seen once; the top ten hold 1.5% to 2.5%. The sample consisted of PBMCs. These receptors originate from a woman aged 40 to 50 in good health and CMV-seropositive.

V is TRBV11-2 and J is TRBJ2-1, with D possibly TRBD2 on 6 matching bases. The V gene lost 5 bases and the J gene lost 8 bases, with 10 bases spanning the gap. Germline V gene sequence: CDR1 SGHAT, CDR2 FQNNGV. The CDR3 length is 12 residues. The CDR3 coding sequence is TGTGCCAGCAGCCGGGGGTGGGATGAGCAGTTCTTC. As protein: CASSRGWDEQFF.

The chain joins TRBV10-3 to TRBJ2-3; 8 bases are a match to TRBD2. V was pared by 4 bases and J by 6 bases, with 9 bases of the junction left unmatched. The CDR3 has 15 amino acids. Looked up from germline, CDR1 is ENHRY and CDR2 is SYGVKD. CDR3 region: CAISGGIGLADTQYF. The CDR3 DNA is TGTGCCATCAGTGGGGGTATCGGACTAGCCGATACGCAGTATTTT.

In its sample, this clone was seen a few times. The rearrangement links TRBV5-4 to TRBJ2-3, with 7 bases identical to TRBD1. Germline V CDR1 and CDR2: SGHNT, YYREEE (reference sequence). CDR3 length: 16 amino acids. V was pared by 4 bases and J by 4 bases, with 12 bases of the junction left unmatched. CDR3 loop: CASSPGTRQGADTQYF. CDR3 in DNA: TGTGCCAGCAGCCCCGGGACCCGACAGGGAGCAGATACGCAGTATTTT. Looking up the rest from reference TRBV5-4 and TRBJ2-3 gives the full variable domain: ETGVTQSPTHLIKTRGQQVTLRCSSQSGHNTVSWYQQALGQGPQFIFQYYREEENGRGNFPPRFSGLQFPNYSSELNVNALELDDSALYLCASSPGTRQGADTQYFGPGTRLTVL.

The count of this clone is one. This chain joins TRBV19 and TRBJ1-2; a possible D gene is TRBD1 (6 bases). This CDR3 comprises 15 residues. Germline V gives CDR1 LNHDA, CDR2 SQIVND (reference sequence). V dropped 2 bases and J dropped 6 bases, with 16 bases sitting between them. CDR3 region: CASSIHRDPRDGYTF. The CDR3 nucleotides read TGTGCCAGTAGTATACACAGGGACCCCAGGGATGGCTACACCTTC.

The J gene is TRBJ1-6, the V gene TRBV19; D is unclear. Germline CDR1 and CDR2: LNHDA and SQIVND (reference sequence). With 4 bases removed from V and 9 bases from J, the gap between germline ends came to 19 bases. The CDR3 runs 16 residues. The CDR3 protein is CASSTSYGLGGSPLHF. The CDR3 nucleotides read TGTGCCAGTAGTACCTCGTATGGATTAGGAGGTTCACCCCTCCACTTT.

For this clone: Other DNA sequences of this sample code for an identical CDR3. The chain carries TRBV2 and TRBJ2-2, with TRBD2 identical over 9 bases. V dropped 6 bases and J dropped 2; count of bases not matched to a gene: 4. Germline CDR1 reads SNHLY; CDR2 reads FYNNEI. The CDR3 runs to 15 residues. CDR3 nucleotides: TGTGCCAGCAGGGGGACTAGCACTAACACCGGGGAGCTGTTTTTT. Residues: CASRGTSTNTGELFF.

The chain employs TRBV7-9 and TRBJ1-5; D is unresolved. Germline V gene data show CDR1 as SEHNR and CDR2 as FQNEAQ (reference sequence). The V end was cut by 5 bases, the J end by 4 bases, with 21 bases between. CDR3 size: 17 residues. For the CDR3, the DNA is TGTGCCAGCAGCCGACTTACAATGATGTTAATTAATCAGCCCCAGCATTTT. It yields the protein CASSRLTMMLINQPQHF.

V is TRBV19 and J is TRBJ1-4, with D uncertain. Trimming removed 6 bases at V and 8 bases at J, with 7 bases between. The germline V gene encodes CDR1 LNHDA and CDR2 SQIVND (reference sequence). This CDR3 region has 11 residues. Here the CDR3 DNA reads TGTGCCAGTAGGGTCGGGGAAAAACTGTTTTTT. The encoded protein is CASRVGEKLFF.

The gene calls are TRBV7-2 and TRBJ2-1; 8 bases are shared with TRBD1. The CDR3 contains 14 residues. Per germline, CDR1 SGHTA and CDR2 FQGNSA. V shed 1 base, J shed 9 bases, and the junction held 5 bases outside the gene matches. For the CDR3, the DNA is TGTGCCAGCAGCTTAGTCAGGGGGACAGGTGAGCAGTTCTTC. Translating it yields CASSLVRGTGEQFF.

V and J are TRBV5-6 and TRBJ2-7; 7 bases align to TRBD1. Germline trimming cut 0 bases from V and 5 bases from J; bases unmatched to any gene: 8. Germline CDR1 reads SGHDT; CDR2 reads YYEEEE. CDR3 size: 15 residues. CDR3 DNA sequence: TGTGCCAGCAGCTTGGGGTATAGGGACAGTCACGAGCAGTACTTC. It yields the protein CASSLGYRDSHEQYF.

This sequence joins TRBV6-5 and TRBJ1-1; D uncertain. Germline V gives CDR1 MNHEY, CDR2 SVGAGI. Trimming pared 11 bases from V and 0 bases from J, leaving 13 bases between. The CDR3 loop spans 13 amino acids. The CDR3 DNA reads TGTGCCGTCTCCCGCGCGTTGAACACTGAAGCTTTCTTT. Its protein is CAVSRALNTEAFF.

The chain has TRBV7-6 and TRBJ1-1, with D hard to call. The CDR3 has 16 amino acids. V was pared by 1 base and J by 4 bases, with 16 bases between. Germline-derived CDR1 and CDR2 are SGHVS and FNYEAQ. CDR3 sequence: CASSLEAGGSFTEAFF. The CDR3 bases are TGTGCCAGCAGCTTAGAGGCCGGAGGTTCTTTCACTGAAGCTTTCTTT.

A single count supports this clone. The DNA for the CDR3 is TGTGCCAGCAGCAGGACAGAGACTTTC. Residues: CASSRTETF. The chain recombines TRBV21-1 with TRBJ1-2; the D segment call TRBD1 is taken from the table without a DNA check. TRBV21-1 counts as a pseudogene. This CDR3 is 9 amino acids long.

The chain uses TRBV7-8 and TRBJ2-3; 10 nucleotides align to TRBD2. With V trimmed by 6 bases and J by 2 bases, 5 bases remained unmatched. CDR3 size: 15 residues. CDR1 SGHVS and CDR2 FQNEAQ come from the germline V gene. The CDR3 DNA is TGTGCCAGCAGTGAACTAGCGGGGATCACAGATACGCAGTATTTT. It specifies CASSELAGITDTQYF.

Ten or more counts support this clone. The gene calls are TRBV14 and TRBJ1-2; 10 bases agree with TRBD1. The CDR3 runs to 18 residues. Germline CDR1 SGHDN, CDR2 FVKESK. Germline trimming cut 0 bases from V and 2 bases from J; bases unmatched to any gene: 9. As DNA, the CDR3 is TGTGCCAGCAGCCAAGAATTGTCAGGGACAGGGGAAAACTATGGCTACACCTTC. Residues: CASSQELSGTGENYGYTF.

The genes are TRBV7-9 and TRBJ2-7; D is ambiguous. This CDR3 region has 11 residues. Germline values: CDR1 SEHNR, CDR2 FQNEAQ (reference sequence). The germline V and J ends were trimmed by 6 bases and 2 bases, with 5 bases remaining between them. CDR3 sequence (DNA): TGTGCCAGCAGTGCTACCTACGAGCAGTACTTC. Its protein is CASSATYEQYF.

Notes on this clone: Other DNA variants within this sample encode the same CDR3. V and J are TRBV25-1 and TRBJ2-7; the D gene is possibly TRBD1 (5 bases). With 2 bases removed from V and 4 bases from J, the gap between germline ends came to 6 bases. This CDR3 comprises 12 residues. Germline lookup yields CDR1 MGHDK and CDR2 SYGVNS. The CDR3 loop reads CASSEAGYEQYF. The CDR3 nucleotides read TGTGCCAGCAGTGAAGCAGGGTACGAGCAGTACTTC.

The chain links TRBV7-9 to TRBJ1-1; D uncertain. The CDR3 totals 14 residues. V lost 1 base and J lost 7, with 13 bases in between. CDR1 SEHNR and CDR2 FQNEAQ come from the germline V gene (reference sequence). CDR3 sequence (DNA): TGTGCCAGCAGCTTAGAGGCGGATTCCCTTGAAGCTTTCTTT. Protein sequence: CASSLEADSLEAFF.

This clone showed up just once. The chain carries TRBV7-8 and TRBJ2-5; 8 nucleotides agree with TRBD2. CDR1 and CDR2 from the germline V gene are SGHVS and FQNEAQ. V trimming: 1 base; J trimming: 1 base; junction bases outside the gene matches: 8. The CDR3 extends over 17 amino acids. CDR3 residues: CASSLGRAGALQETQYF. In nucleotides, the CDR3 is TGTGCCAGCAGCTTAGGGCGAGCGGGAGCTCTCCAAGAGACCCAGTACTTC.

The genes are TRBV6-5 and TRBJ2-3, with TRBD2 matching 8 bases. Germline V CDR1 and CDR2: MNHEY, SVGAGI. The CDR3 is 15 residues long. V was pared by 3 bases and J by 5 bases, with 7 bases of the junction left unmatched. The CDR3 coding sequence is TGTGCCAGCAGTTATGGTAGCGGGGTTGGAGATACGCAGTATTTT. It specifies CASSYGSGVGDTQYF.

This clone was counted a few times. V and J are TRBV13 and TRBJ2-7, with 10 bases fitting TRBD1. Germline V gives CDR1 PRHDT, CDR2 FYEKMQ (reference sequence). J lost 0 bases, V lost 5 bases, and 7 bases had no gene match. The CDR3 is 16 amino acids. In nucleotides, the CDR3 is TGTGCCAGCAGCCCGTGGGACAGGGGAAGCTCCTACGAGCAGTACTTC. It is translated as CASSPWDRGSSYEQYF.

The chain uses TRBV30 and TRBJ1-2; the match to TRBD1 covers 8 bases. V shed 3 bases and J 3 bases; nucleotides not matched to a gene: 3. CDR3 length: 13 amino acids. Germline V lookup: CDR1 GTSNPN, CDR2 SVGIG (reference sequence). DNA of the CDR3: TGTGCCTGGAGCCCGACAGGGGACTATGGCTACACCTTC. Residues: CAWSPTGDYGYTF.

CDR3 region: CASKTDTYSGGYEQYF. CDR3 nucleotides: TGCGCCAGCAAGACCGATACCTACTCCGGAGGTTACGAGCAGTACTTC. The chain uses TRBV5-1 and TRBJ2-7; perhaps TRBD2 as D (5 bases). The CDR3 covers 16 residues. Trimming took off 6 bases at V and 4 bases at J, with 23 bases between the two ends. Germline CDR1 SGHRS, CDR2 YFSETQ.